The 21 T cell receptor beta chains in this list originate from one sample, sequenced in a study of shared clonotypes between healthy human individuals. The table came from immunoSEQ multiplex PCR; TCRdb's copy has only in-frame clones and leaves some out. The sample gives about 1,500,000 clones, 95% to 97% of which show up once; 0.95% to 1.5% is in the top ten. The sample consisted of naive CD4+ T cells sorted from blood. The subset is: CD45RA+ positively selected. The source of these receptors is a young man in good health.

J is TRBJ1-1 and V is TRBV28, with D possibly TRBD1 on 5 matching bases. Germline-derived CDR1 and CDR2 are MDHEN and SYDVKM. This CDR3 contains 12 residues. Trimming left V 5 bases short and J 7 bases short, with 11 bases between. Here the CDR3 reads CASSRDVYEAFF. The CDR3 nucleotides are TGTGCCAGCAGTCGGGACGTTTATGAAGCTTTCTTT.

The chain carries TRBV7-2 and TRBJ1-2, with 10 bases fitting TRBD1. The CDR3 covers 14 residues. Per the germline V gene, CDR1 is SGHTA and CDR2 is FQGNSA. With 5 bases clipped from V and 7 bases from J, the junction kept 7 bases outside the gene matches. Here the CDR3 DNA reads TGTGCCAGCAGCCCTAGGACAGGGGGTGGTGGCTACACCTTC. Protein: CASSPRTGGGGYTF.

For this clone: At one end, the junction sequence differs from germline, possibly due to a read error. The chain combines TRBV5-3 with TRBJ2-7; weak D call: TRBD1 (6 bases). TRBV5-3 is marked as an open reading frame, function uncertain. The CDR3 loop spans 14 amino acids. The CDR3 coding sequence is TGTGCCAGCAGCTTTTCAGGGGACAACTACGAGCAGTACTTC. Translated, it gives CASSFSGDNYEQYF.

V is TRBV6-1 and J is TRBJ1-2, with D uncertain. The germline CDR1 and CDR2 sequences are MNHNS and SASEGT. The CDR3 is made up of 13 amino acids. The V and J ends lost 8 bases and 0 bases respectively, with 10 bases between them. The CDR3 nucleotides are TGTGCCAGCGTGTTGAAAGCTAACTATGGCTACACCTTC. This gives the protein CASVLKANYGYTF.

The chain uses TRBV28 and TRBJ2-6, with TRBD2 identical over 7 bases. In germline, CDR1 is MDHEN, CDR2 SYDVKM. Trimming at V came to 1 base and at J to 6 bases, leaving 12 bases not matched to a gene. The CDR3 extends over 18 amino acids. CDR3 region: CASSLSGGGRGVANVLTF. CDR3 bases: TGTGCCAGCAGTTTATCGGGTGGCGGGAGAGGCGTGGCCAACGTCCTGACTTTC.

The chain is built from TRBV4-1 and TRBJ1-1, with D uncertain. This CDR3 is 15 amino acids long. V dropped 1 base and J dropped 0 bases, with 9 bases sitting between them. Germline V gene sequence: CDR1 MGHRA, CDR2 YSYEKL. CDR3 residues: CASSQGPGLNTEAFF. Written as DNA, the CDR3 is TGCGCCAGCAGCCAAGGCCCTGGGTTGAACACTGAAGCTTTCTTT.

A word on this clone: The identical CDR3 is also encoded by other nucleotide sequences in the sample. The gene calls are TRBV27 and TRBJ2-5; D gene uncertain. The CDR3 covers 12 residues. Per germline, CDR1 MNHEY and CDR2 SMNVEV (reference sequence). V shed 5 bases and J shed 0 bases, with 4 bases lying between them. The DNA for the CDR3 is TGTGCCAGCAGTCTGTACCAAGAGACCCAGTACTTC. Its protein is CASSLYQETQYF.

Remarks on this clone: In the same sample, other DNA sequences code for this CDR3. The J gene is TRBJ1-1, the V gene TRBV18; D may be TRBD1 (5 bases). CDR3 length equals 14 residues. V gave up 1 base and J gave up 3 bases, with 9 bases separating them. Germline V CDR1 and CDR2: KGHSH, LQKENI. The CDR3 DNA is TGTGCCAGCTCACCACTCCCCAGGGACACTGAAGCTTTCTTT. This sequence encodes CASSPLPRDTEAFF.

The chain combines TRBV5-4 with TRBJ2-7, with 8 bases aligning to TRBD1. V dropped 4 bases and J dropped 4; count of bases not matched to a gene: 7. Germline CDR1 and CDR2: SGHNT and YYREEE (reference sequence). This CDR3 spans 14 amino acids. The CDR3 is CASSRRDRRYEQYF. DNA for the CDR3: TGTGCCAGCAGCCGACGGGACAGGAGGTACGAGCAGTACTTC.

The chain has TRBV28 and TRBJ2-7, with 11 positions matching TRBD2. Trimming took 5 bases from V and 6 from J; bases not matched to a gene: 15. The V gene's germline CDR1 is MDHEN and CDR2 SYDVKM. This CDR3 comprises 17 residues. This CDR3 reads CASSPPLGSGRASEQYF. The CDR3 region has the DNA TGTGCCAGCAGTCCCCCTTTAGGTAGCGGGAGGGCGTCCGAGCAGTACTTC.

Comments on this clone: The sample has other DNA sequences that encode this CDR3 too. The CDR3 protein is CASSIRGTGELFF. The DNA of the CDR3 is TGTGCCAGTAGTATCCGTGGCACCGGGGAGCTGTTTTTT. J is TRBJ2-2 and V is TRBV19; D gene unclear. Per the germline V gene, CDR1 is LNHDA and CDR2 is SQIVND (reference sequence). The length of the CDR3 is 13 residues. The ends were cut back, 3 bases at V and 4 bases at J, with 6 bases in the middle.

This clone was seen once. The CDR3 region is CASSLPGSRLYEQYF. The DNA of the CDR3 is TGTGCCAGCAGCTTGCCCGGTTCCAGGTTGTACGAGCAGTACTTC. The chain uses TRBV5-5 and TRBJ2-7, with no clear D. V lost 1 base and J lost 4, with 15 bases in between. CDR3 length equals 15 residues. Germline CDR1 SGHKS, CDR2 YYEKEE (reference sequence).

The CDR3 sequence: CAISESSSGEQYF. The CDR3 DNA reads TGTGCCATCAGTGAGTCGTCTTCGGGAGAGCAGTACTTC. This chain connects TRBV10-3 to TRBJ2-7, with a tentative D call TRBD2 (5 bases). Germline V CDR1 and CDR2: ENHRY, SYGVKD. V lost 0 bases, J lost 7 bases, and 10 bases lay in between. The length of the CDR3 is 13 residues.

CDR3 in amino acids: CASSLSVSGANVLTF. CDR3 in DNA: TGTGCCAGCAGCTTAAGTGTCTCTGGGGCCAACGTCCTGACTTTC. The rearrangement uses TRBV7-3 and TRBJ2-6, with D hard to call. The CDR3 runs to 15 residues. The V gene's germline CDR1 is SGHTA and CDR2 FQGTGA. Trimming removed 1 base at V and 0 bases at J, with 4 bases between.

Note on this clone: Different DNA sequences within this sample yield the same CDR3. V and J are TRBV6-5 and TRBJ1-5; 8 bases map to TRBD1. Germline V gives CDR1 MNHEY, CDR2 SVGAGI. The CDR3 runs to 13 residues. Trimming at V came to 5 bases and at J to 6 bases, leaving 3 bases not matched to a gene. The CDR3 DNA reads TGTGCCAGCAGTAGGACAGGGTTTCAGCCCCAGCATTTT. Translating it yields CASSRTGFQPQHF.

This chain connects TRBV5-4 to TRBJ2-1; D ambiguous. The CDR3 has 15 residues. Germline-derived CDR1 and CDR2 are SGHNT and YYREEE (reference sequence). The germline V and J ends were trimmed by 0 bases and 8 bases, with 15 bases remaining between them. The CDR3 DNA reads as TGTGCCAGCAGCTTGGGACCCGGTGCGGTGGATGAGCAGTTCTTC. As protein: CASSLGPGAVDEQFF.

The chain carries TRBV5-8 and TRBJ1-2; 7 bases align to TRBD1. The CDR3 is made up of 18 amino acids. Per the germline V gene, CDR1 is SGHTS and CDR2 is YDEGEE. V dropped 0 bases and J dropped 5; count of bases not matched to a gene: 16. As DNA, the CDR3 is TGTGCCAGCAGCTTGGAGGGCCCGGGAGGGGGCGCCAGTTATGGCTACACCTTC. It encodes CASSLEGPGGGASYGYTF.

The chain couples TRBV18 to TRBJ2-7, with D perhaps TRBD1 or TRBD2 (5 bases each). Germline V gives CDR1 KGHSH, CDR2 LQKENI. The CDR3 totals 13 residues. V lost 6 bases and J lost 6, with 15 bases in between. This CDR3 is CASSPPGAIEQYF. CDR3 sequence (DNA): TGTGCCAGCTCGCCCCCCGGGGCGATCGAGCAGTACTTC.

V usage is TRBV5-6 and J usage is TRBJ2-1; 11 positions match TRBD2. The V segment lost 5 bases and the J segment 5 bases; nucleotides outside the gene matches: 9. The CDR3 runs 16 residues. The germline gives CDR1 SGHDT, CDR2 YYEEEE. The CDR3 bases are TGTGCCAGCAGTTATAGGACTAGCGGGCGAAACAATGAGCAGTTCTTC. It codes for CASSYRTSGRNNEQFF.

With respect to this clone: Other nucleotide sequences in the sample specify the same CDR3. CDR3 region: CASSPTGAYEQYF. DNA of the CDR3: TGTGCCAGTAGCCCGACAGGGGCCTACGAGCAGTACTTC. The rearrangement uses TRBV19 and TRBJ2-7; 8 bases align to TRBD1. Germline assignment: CDR1 LNHDA and CDR2 SQIVND (reference sequence). The CDR3 extends over 13 amino acids. V was clipped by 6 bases and J by 2 bases; unmatched bases: 3.

This chain links TRBV2 with TRBJ1-3, with D perhaps TRBD1 (6 bases). Trimming left V 7 bases short and J 0 bases short, with 10 bases between. Germline V gives CDR1 SNHLY, CDR2 FYNNEI. The CDR3 totals 14 residues. CDR3 loop: CASIPGASGNTIYF. CDR3 nucleotide sequence: TGTGCCAGCATACCGGGGGCCTCTGGAAACACCATATATTTT.